Listed below are T cell receptor beta chains from one sample, sequenced in a study of identical twins. A single record per CDR3 protein comes from TCRdb applying MiXCR to the 5' RACE reads. The sample yields approximately 680,000 distinct CDR3 sequences, about 7.6% seen once. These data were also reused for a study on yellow fever vaccine responses in identical twins.

The specimen was PBMCs. The receptors were gathered from a woman in her late teens or twenties in good health. Each CDR3 is given with its conserved first and last residue. The D gene is left open where the match is weak. Clone size is not always given. Where it is, it says once, few, many or a class for expanded clones.

TGTGCCAGCAGTTACACCCTCTACAATGAGCAGTTCTTC,CASSYTLYNEQFF,TRBJ2-1,-,TRBV6-5,-
TGCAGTGCTAGAAAGATTAGCGGGGGCGCAGATACGCAGTATTTT,CSARKISGGADTQYF,TRBJ2-3,TRBD2,TRBV20-1,many
TGTGCCAGCAGCTTTAGGACTAGCGGGGGAAAAGATACGCAGTATTTT,CASSFRTSGGKDTQYF,TRBJ2-3,TRBD2,TRBV7-8,few
TGTGCCAGCAGCCACCCTCGTGGCTACACCTTC,CASSHPRGYTF,TRBJ1-2,-,TRBV3-1,many
TGTGCCAGCAGCTTAAGCAGGGGATTCAACAATGAGCAGTTCTTC,CASSLSRGFNNEQFF,TRBJ2-1,-,TRBV7-8,few
TGTGCCAGCAGCTTAGCCTACGGACAGGTTCAAACTAATGAAAAACTGTTTTTT,CASSLAYGQVQTNEKLFF,TRBJ1-4,TRBD1,TRBV11-1,many
TGCAGTGCCCCCCGTGAAGGGGGGCGACGGAGGTCCGGTCAGCCCCAGCATTTT,CSAPREGGRRRSGQPQHF,TRBJ1-5,-,TRBV20-1,few
TGCGCCAGCAGCTTGGCCGTTGCAGCCTACGAGCAGTACTTC,CASSLAVAAYEQYF,TRBJ2-7,-,TRBV5-1,-
TGTGCCATCAGTGACCCGAAACAGGGCAATGAGCAGTTCTTC,CAISDPKQGNEQFF,TRBJ2-1,-,TRBV10-3,many
TGCAGTGCTAGAGAAGGGGGGGGTTATAATCAGCCCCAGCATTTT,CSAREGGGYNQPQHF,TRBJ1-5,-,TRBV20-1,-
TGTGCTAGTGGTTTGGGAGAGACCCAGTACTTC,CASGLGETQYF,TRBJ2-5,-,TRBV12-5,-
TGTGCCATCAGTGATCCCCGGGGGGGGCGGGCGAATGAGCAGTTCTTC,CAISDPRGGRANEQFF,TRBJ2-1,TRBD2,TRBV10-3,-
TGTGCCAGCAGCCGCCAGGGGGGTGGAAATGAAAAACTGTTTTTT,CASSRQGGGNEKLFF,TRBJ1-4,TRBD1,TRBV13,few
TGCAGTGCCGACAGTAACACTGAAGCTTTCTTT,CSADSNTEAFF,TRBJ1-1,-,TRBV20-1,many
TGTGCCAGCACCGAGACGGGGGCCGGGGCCAACGTCCTGACTTTC,CASTETGAGANVLTF,TRBJ2-6,-,TRBV9,-
TGTGCCAGCAGCTCCGCCCGCGGGGCAGATACGCAGTATTTT,CASSSARGADTQYF,TRBJ2-3,-,TRBV12-3/TRBV12-4,many
TGTGCCAGCAGCTTAGGACAGAACTATGGCTACACCTTC,CASSLGQNYGYTF,TRBJ1-2,-,TRBV5-1,many
TGTGCCAGCAGCTTATCTTACCCGCCCCAGCATTTT,CASSLSYPPQHF,TRBJ1-5,-,TRBV7-2,few
TGTGCCAGCAGTCCCCCTGGGGCAGGTGGCCACGAGCAGTACTTC,CASSPPGAGGHEQYF,TRBJ2-7,-,TRBV12-3/TRBV12-4,-
TGTGCCAGCAGAAACCCCGAGGTGGGTGAGACCCAGTACTTC,CASRNPEVGETQYF,TRBJ2-5,-,TRBV12-3/TRBV12-4,-
TGTGCCAGCAGTTTCGTCGGAGTAAGGGAGTACGAGCAGTACTTC,CASSFVGVREYEQYF,TRBJ2-7,-,TRBV12-3/TRBV12-4,-
TGTGCCAGCAGCTTCCTTCCCTTAACAACCTACGAGCAGTACTTC,CASSFLPLTTYEQYF,TRBJ2-7,-,TRBV7-2,few
TGTGCCAGCAGCCAAGATATGGGGCCGGGCGGATACTCCTATAATTCACCCCTCCACTTT,CASSQDMGPGGYSYNSPLHF,TRBJ1-6,-,TRBV14,few
TGTGCCAGCAGCCTAGTCCCACAGACTGCCTGGGAGCCGTTTTTT,CASSLVPQTAWEPFF,TRBJ2-2,-,TRBV12-3/TRBV12-4,-
TGCAGTGCTAGCGGGGACAGGGGGAACACTGAAGCTTTCTTT,CSASGDRGNTEAFF,TRBJ1-1,TRBD1,TRBV20-1,-
TGTGCCAGCAGGAGGACAGGGGGTAACGTAGCCAAAAACATTCAGTACTTC,CASRRTGGNVAKNIQYF,TRBJ2-4,TRBD1,TRBV27,-
TGCGCCAGCAGCCCTTCGGCGACTAGCGCTGGTGAGCAGTTCTTC,CASSPSATSAGEQFF,TRBJ2-1,TRBD2,TRBV4-1,few
TGTGCCAGCAGTTACGGGGCATTGGAAGGCTACACCTTC,CASSYGALEGYTF,TRBJ1-2,-,TRBV6-5,-
TGTGCCATCAGGCCCGGGACTAGCGTCTACAATGAGCAGTTCTTC,CAIRPGTSVYNEQFF,TRBJ2-1,TRBD2,TRBV10-3,many
TGTGCCAGCAGACCCGGAACAGGTTACGAGCAGTACTTC,CASRPGTGYEQYF,TRBJ2-7,-,TRBV25-1,few
TGTGCCAGCAGCCAAGATCCAAGCGGGGGGACCTACAATGAGCAGTTCTTC,CASSQDPSGGTYNEQFF,TRBJ2-1,TRBD2,TRBV4-2,-
TGTGCCAGCCGATTGACAGGGGGTTTCACAGATACGCAGTATTTT,CASRLTGGFTDTQYF,TRBJ2-3,TRBD1,TRBV28,many
TGTGCCAGCAGCCCCGACGCAGCGGGAGGGTCCCACGAGCAGTACTTC,CASSPDAAGGSHEQYF,TRBJ2-7,TRBD2,TRBV3-1,few
TGTGCCACCAGTGGAGCCACCCTTTCTAAGGACAGGGAACCCACAGATACGCAGTATTTT,CATSGATLSKDREPTDTQYF,TRBJ2-3,TRBD1,TRBV24-1,-
TGCAGTGCTAGAGACGGGACTAGCCGGGGCACCGGGGAGCTGTTTTTT,CSARDGTSRGTGELFF,TRBJ2-2,TRBD2,TRBV20-1,many
TGTGCCAGCAGCCAATCTTCTAGCGGGATGTATGAGCAGTTCTTC,CASSQSSSGMYEQFF,TRBJ2-1,TRBD2,TRBV3-1,few
TGTGCCAGCAGTGAAGATGGGAGCGGATTTCGGGTTCAGTACTTC,CASSEDGSGFRVQYF,TRBJ2-4,-,TRBV6-1,few
TGTGCCAGCTCACCATCGGTAACTGGGGCCAACGTCCTGACTTTC,CASSPSVTGANVLTF,TRBJ2-6,-,TRBV18,-
TGTGCCAGCAGTTACTCGTCTGAAGCTTTCTTT,CASSYSSEAFF,TRBJ1-1,-,TRBV6-5,-
TGTGCCAGCGCTGACAGAACACAGAGCAATCAGCCCCAGCATTTT,CASADRTQSNQPQHF,TRBJ1-5,-,TRBV6-1,many
TGTGCCAGCTCGTGGGACAGGAGTAACACTGAAGCTTTCTTT,CASSWDRSNTEAFF,TRBJ1-1,TRBD1,TRBV18,few
TGTGCCAGCAGCACGGCTAGCACAGATACGCAGTATTTT,CASSTASTDTQYF,TRBJ2-3,-,TRBV5-1,many
TGTGCCACCAGTAACGGGGGGTACAATGAGCAGTTCTTC,CATSNGGYNEQFF,TRBJ2-1,TRBD2,TRBV24-1,-
TGTGCCAGCAGTCGAACGGAACGACTAGCGGGGGGGTCCACAGATACGCAGTATTTT,CASSRTERLAGGSTDTQYF,TRBJ2-3,TRBD2,TRBV6-1,-
TGCAGCGTTGAATTCGGCGGCTACGAGCAGTACTTC,CSVEFGGYEQYF,TRBJ2-7,-,TRBV29-1,few
TGTGCCATCAGTGAGTCATCAGACTACAATGAGCAGTTCTTC,CAISESSDYNEQFF,TRBJ2-1,-,TRBV10-3,many
TGTGCCAGCAGCCAAGATCTGACACAAGAGACCCAGTACTTC,CASSQDLTQETQYF,TRBJ2-5,-,TRBV3-1,many
TGTGCCAGCAGCCTCCAGCGGCGGAAGGGGCAATACAATGAGCAGTTCTTC,CASSLQRRKGQYNEQFF,TRBJ2-1,-,TRBV3-1,many
TGCAGCGTTGAAGATAGGCTAGACGGGGCGGGGGAGCAGTACTTC,CSVEDRLDGAGEQYF,TRBJ2-7,-,TRBV29-1,-
TGTGCCAGCAGCCCCCGGGACTACAACCAAGAGACCCAGTACTTC,CASSPRDYNQETQYF,TRBJ2-5,TRBD2,TRBV3-1,-
TGCAGTGCTAGAGCGGCTAGCGGGGGGCGCACAGATACGCAGTATTTT,CSARAASGGRTDTQYF,TRBJ2-3,TRBD2,TRBV20-1,-
TGTGCCAGCAGCCCGGGGACAGGGGCCCCATCTAACTATGGCTACACCTTC,CASSPGTGAPSNYGYTF,TRBJ1-2,TRBD1,TRBV7-9,many
TGCGCCAGCAGCCCCGGACTAGCGGGAGGTTGGATTCAGTACTTC,CASSPGLAGGWIQYF,TRBJ2-4,TRBD2,TRBV4-1,few
TGTGCCAGCAGTTTATCGCCGGGACAGGGTGTAGATACGCAGTATTTT,CASSLSPGQGVDTQYF,TRBJ2-3,TRBD1,TRBV28,many
TGTGCCAGCAGCCGGAGACAGGGGGTGGGCTATGGCTACACCTTC,CASSRRQGVGYGYTF,TRBJ1-2,TRBD1,TRBV12-3/TRBV12-4,few